The clone carrying this T cell receptor (beta chain) was counted a few times. The data are from a study of blood T cells in healthy people across ages. PCR was performed a second time for about 7 to 12 cycles using a sample-barcoded 5' primer and a J-beta primer mix. A single record per CDR3 protein comes from TCRdb applying MiXCR to the 5' RACE reads. The data show over 500,000 distinct CDR3 sequences, with over 40% seen just once and roughly 13% held by the top ten. Each sample gave at least 6.5 million isolated PBMCs. The clonotype comes from an elderly woman in good health. Sequenced sample: blood.

CDR3 nucleotides: TGTGCCAGCTCGGCGGGGGACCGTAGCACAGATACGCAGTATTTT. Amino acid sequence: CASSAGDRSTDTQYF. This sequence joins TRBV6-4 and TRBJ2-3; 7 positions agree with TRBD2. The CDR3 is 15 residues long. The J segment lost 0 bases and the V segment lost 8 bases, leaving 8 bases of the junction unmatched. Germline V gives CDR1 MRHNA, CDR2 SNTAGT.